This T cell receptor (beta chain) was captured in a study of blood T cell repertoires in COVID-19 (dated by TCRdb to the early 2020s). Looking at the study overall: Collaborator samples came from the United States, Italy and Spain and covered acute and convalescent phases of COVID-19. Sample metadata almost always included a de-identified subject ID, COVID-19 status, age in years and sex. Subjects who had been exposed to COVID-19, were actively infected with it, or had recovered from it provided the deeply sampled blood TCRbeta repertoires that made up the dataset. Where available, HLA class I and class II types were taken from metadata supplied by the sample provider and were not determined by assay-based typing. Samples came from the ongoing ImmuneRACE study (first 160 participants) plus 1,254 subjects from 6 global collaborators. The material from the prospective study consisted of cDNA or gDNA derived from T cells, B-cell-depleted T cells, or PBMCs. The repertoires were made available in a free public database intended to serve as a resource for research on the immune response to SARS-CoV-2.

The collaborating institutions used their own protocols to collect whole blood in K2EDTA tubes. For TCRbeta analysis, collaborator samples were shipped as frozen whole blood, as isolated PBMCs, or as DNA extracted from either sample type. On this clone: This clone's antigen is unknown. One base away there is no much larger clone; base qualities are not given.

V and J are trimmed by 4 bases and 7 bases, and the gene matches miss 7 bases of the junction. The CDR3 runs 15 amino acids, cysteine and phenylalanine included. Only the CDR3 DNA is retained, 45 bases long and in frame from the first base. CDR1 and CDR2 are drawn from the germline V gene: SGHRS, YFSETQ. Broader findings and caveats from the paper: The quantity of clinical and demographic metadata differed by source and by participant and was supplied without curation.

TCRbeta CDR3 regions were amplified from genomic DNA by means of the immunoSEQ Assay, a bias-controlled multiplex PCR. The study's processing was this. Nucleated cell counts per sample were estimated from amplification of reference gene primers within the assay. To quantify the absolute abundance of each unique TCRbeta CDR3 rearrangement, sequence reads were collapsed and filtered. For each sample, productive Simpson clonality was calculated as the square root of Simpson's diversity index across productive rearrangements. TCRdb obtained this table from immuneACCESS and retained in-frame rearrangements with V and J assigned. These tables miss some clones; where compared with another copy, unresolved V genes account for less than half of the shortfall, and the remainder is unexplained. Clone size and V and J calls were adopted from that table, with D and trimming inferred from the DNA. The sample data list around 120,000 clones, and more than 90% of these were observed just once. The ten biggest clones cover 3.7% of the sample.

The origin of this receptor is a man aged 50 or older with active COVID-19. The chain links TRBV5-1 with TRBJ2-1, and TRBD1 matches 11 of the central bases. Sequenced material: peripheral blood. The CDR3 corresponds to CASSPVGTGGNEQFF. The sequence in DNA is TGCGCCAGCAGCCCCGTAGGGACAGGGGGAAATGAGCAGTTCTTC.